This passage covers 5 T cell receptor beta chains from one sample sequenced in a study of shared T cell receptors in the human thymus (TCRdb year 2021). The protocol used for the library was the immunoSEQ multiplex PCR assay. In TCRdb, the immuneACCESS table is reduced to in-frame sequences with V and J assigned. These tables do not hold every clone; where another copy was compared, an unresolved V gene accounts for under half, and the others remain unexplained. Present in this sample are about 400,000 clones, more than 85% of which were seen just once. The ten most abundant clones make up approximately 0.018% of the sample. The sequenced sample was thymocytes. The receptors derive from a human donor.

Here the CDR3 DNA reads TGCGCCAGTACAAACAAAGGCCAACTAGCATCCGGGGAGCAGTACTTC. It translates to CASTNKGQLASGEQYF. This rearrangement joins TRBV5-1 to TRBJ2-7; D is possibly TRBD2 (6 bases). V lost 8 bases to trimming and J lost 7 bases, with 28 bases between them. This CDR3 contains 16 residues. Germline-derived CDR1 and CDR2 are SGHRS and YFSETQ.

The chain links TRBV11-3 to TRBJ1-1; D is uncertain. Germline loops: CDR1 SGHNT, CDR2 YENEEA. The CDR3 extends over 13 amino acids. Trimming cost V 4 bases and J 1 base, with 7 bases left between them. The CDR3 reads CASSSIPNTEAFF. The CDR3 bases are TGTGCCAGCAGCTCTATCCCGAACACTGAAGCTTTCTTT.

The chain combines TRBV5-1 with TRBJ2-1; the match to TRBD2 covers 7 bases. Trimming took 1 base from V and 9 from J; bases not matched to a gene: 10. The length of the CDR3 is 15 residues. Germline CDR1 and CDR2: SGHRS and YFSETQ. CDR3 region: CASSLWLAEGREQFF. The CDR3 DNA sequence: TGCGCCAGCAGCTTGTGGCTAGCGGAGGGGCGTGAGCAGTTCTTC.

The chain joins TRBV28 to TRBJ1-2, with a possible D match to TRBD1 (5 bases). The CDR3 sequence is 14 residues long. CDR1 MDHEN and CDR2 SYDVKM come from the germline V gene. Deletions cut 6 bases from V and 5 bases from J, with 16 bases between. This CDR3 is CASRRDRPLYGYTF. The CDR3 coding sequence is TGTGCCAGCAGGCGGGACCGTCCATTGTATGGCTACACCTTC.

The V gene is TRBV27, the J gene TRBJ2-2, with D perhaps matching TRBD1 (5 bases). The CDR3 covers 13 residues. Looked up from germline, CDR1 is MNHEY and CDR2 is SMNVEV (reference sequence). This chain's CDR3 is CAGRDRNTGELFF. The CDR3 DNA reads TGTGCGGGCAGGGATCGGAACACCGGGGAGCTGTTTTTT.